Listed below are T cell receptor beta chains from one sample, sequenced in a study of OX40 agonist ivuxolimab in advanced cancers. Data came from immunoSEQ multiplex PCR; TCRdb stores just in-frame clones and leaves some out. The sample consists of over 75,000 clones, approximately 94% of them appearing once. Sequenced material: CD4+ or CD8+ T cells sorted from blood, taken in a trial of the OX40 agonist ivuxolimab. The receptors come from an adult with an advanced solid tumor such as melanoma, head and neck, liver or kidney cancer. Both conserved end residues are part of each CDR3. Fields, in order: J gene, D gene, clone size, CDR3 length, V gene, CDR3 protein, CDR3 DNA. The D gene is left open where the match is weak. Expanded clones get a size class; other rows say once, few or many, or leave the size out.

J: TRBJ2-5
D: .
size: .
length: 10
V: TRBV2
CDR3: CASSREAQYF
DNA: TGTGCCAGCAGCAGGGAGGCCCAGTACTTC

J: TRBJ2-1
D: .
size: .
length: 12
V: TRBV6-6
CDR3: CASSLTGTEQFF
DNA: TGTGCCAGCAGTCTTACGGGGACTGAGCAGTTCTTC

J: TRBJ1-1
D: .
size: .
length: 16
V: TRBV29-1
CDR3: CSVEESLEPLNTEAFF
DNA: TGCAGCGTTGAAGAAAGCTTAGAACCGCTGAACACTGAAGCTTTCTTT

J: TRBJ1-1
D: .
size: .
length: 14
V: TRBV29-1
CDR3: CSALKGHLNTEAFF
DNA: TGCAGCGCCCTCAAGGGGCATCTGAACACTGAAGCTTTCTTT

J: TRBJ1-2
D: .
size: .
length: 13
V: TRBV6-5
CDR3: CASSYSGGEGYTF
DNA: TGTGCCAGCAGTTACTCGGGGGGGGAAGGCTACACCTTC

J: TRBJ2-7
D: .
size: once
length: 13
V: TRBV11-2
CDR3: CASLLRGTYEQYF
DNA: TGTGCCAGCCTTCTACGGGGTACCTACGAGCAGTACTTC

J: TRBJ2-7
D: .
size: .
length: 13
V: TRBV27
CDR3: CASSLSAPNEQYF
DNA: TGTGCCAGCAGTTTATCCGCGCCTAACGAGCAGTACTTC

J: TRBJ1-2
D: .
size: .
length: 15
V: TRBV6-5
CDR3: CASSYRDGANYGYTF
DNA: TGTGCCAGCAGTTATAGGGACGGAGCTAACTATGGCTACACCTTC

J: TRBJ1-2
D: TRBD1
size: .
length: 15
V: TRBV5-6
CDR3: CASSLGGAGGIGYTF
DNA: TGTGCCAGCAGCTTGGGGGGCGCAGGGGGAATTGGCTACACCTTC

J: TRBJ2-7
D: .
size: .
length: 12
V: TRBV11-3
CDR3: CASSLANLEGYF
DNA: TGTGCCAGCAGCTTAGCGAACTTAGAGGGGTACTTC

J: TRBJ2-7
D: .
size: .
length: 12
V: TRBV28
CDR3: CASSYPQGGQYF
DNA: TGTGCCAGCAGTTACCCTCAGGGCGGGCAGTACTTC

J: TRBJ2-7
D: .
size: .
length: 14
V: TRBV6-5
CDR3: CASSPLAGRLEQYF
DNA: TGTGCCAGCAGTCCCCTCGCAGGAAGACTTGAGCAGTACTTC

J: TRBJ1-2
D: .
size: .
length: 14
V: TRBV19
CDR3: CASSAWTARYGYTF
DNA: TGTGCCAGTAGTGCCTGGACAGCTAGATATGGCTACACCTTC

J: TRBJ2-3
D: TRBD2
size: .
length: 15
V: TRBV7-3
CDR3: CASSRLAGSSDTQYF
DNA: TGTGCCAGCAGCCGACTAGCGGGGTCAAGTGATACGCAGTATTTT

J: TRBJ2-2
D: TRBD2
size: .
length: 15
V: TRBV25-1
CDR3: CASQKPGLNTGELFF
DNA: TGTGCCAGTCAAAAGCCGGGACTAAACACCGGGGAGCTGTTTTTT

J: TRBJ1-2
D: .
size: .
length: 15
V: TRBV5-1
CDR3: CASSPGQGKNYGYTF
DNA: TGCGCCAGCAGCCCGGGACAAGGCAAAAACTATGGCTACACCTTC

J: TRBJ2-1
D: TRBD2
size: .
length: 17
V: TRBV5-4
CDR3: CASERLAGASSYNEQFF
DNA: TGTGCAAGCGAGAGACTAGCGGGGGCCAGCTCCTACAATGAGCAGTTCTTC

J: TRBJ2-3
D: TRBD2
size: .
length: 15
V: TRBV9
CDR3: CASSGERGATDTQYF
DNA: TGTGCCAGCAGCGGGGAGCGGGGGGCCACAGATACGCAGTATTTT

J: TRBJ2-7
D: .
size: .
length: 13
V: TRBV7-7
CDR3: CASSLGRDYEQYF
DNA: TGTGCTAGCAGCTTAGGCCGGGACTACGAGCAGTACTTC

J: TRBJ2-1
D: .
size: .
length: 12
V: TRBV6-5
CDR3: CASGSRYNEQFF
DNA: TGTGCCAGCGGGAGTAGGTACAATGAGCAGTTCTTC

J: TRBJ2-5
D: .
size: .
length: 14
V: TRBV27
CDR3: CASSFGEFSRTQYF
DNA: TGTGCCAGCAGTTTCGGCGAATTTTCAAGGACCCAGTACTTC

J: TRBJ2-7
D: .
size: .
length: 11
V: TRBV30
CDR3: CASKWGYEQYF
DNA: TGTGCCTCTAAGTGGGGCTACGAGCAGTACTTC

J: TRBJ2-1
D: TRBD2
size: .
length: 16
V: TRBV4-1
CDR3: CASSQHTSGSYNEQFF
DNA: TGCGCCAGCAGCCAACATACTAGCGGCTCCTACAATGAGCAGTTCTTC

J: TRBJ1-5
D: TRBD1
size: once
length: 16
V: TRBV19
CDR3: CASRTGGAYSNQPQHF
DNA: TGTGCCAGTAGAACAGGGGGCGCGTATAGCAATCAGCCCCAGCATTTT

J: TRBJ1-2
D: .
size: .
length: 14
V: TRBV29-1
CDR3: CSVERVYSSYGYTF
DNA: TGCAGCGTTGAACGAGTGTACAGCTCCTATGGCTACACCTTC

J: TRBJ1-1
D: .
size: .
length: 14
V: TRBV13
CDR3: CASSAMGALTEAFF
DNA: TGTGCCAGCAGCGCGATGGGGGCGCTCACTGAAGCTTTCTTT

J: TRBJ2-7
D: .
size: .
length: 15
V: TRBV5-1
CDR3: CASSLGWSSSYEQYF
DNA: TGCGCCAGCAGCTTGGGTTGGTCCTCCTCCTACGAGCAGTACTTC

J: TRBJ2-7
D: TRBD2
size: .
length: 14
V: TRBV4-3
CDR3: CASSPQAGPYEQYF
DNA: TGCGCCAGCAGCCCGCAAGCGGGGCCCTACGAGCAGTACTTC

J: TRBJ2-7
D: TRBD2
size: .
length: 19
V: TRBV5-8
CDR3: CASSLEEGLAVSTFYEQYF
DNA: TGTGCCAGCAGCTTGGAGGAAGGACTAGCGGTGTCCACTTTCTACGAGCAGTACTTC

J: TRBJ1-1
D: .
size: .
length: 14
V: TRBV27
CDR3: CASSFPNRPTEAFF
DNA: TGTGCCAGCAGTTTTCCCAATCGTCCCACTGAAGCTTTCTTT

J: TRBJ1-5
D: .
size: .
length: 14
V: TRBV27
CDR3: CASSFLGTGQPQHF
DNA: TGTGCCAGCAGTTTTTTAGGGACTGGGCAGCCCCAGCATTTT

J: TRBJ2-1
D: .
size: .
length: 20
V: TRBV4-2
CDR3: CASSQDPGVRDVTSLNEQFF
DNA: TGTGCCAGCAGCCAAGATCCCGGCGTAAGAGACGTGACTAGTTTAAATGAGCAGTTCTTC

J: TRBJ2-1
D: .
size: .
length: 15
V: TRBV6-4
CDR3: CASSEWGEGSNEQFF
DNA: TGTGCCAGCAGTGAATGGGGGGAAGGGTCCAATGAGCAGTTCTTC

J: TRBJ2-7
D: .
size: .
length: 14
V: TRBV27
CDR3: CASKGTQSYYEQYF
DNA: TGTGCCAGCAAGGGCACCCAAAGCTACTACGAGCAGTACTTC

J: TRBJ2-2
D: TRBD1
size: .
length: 15
V: TRBV27
CDR3: CASSAGTGVPGELFF
DNA: TGTGCCAGCAGTGCCGGGACAGGGGTCCCCGGGGAGCTGTTTTTT

J: TRBJ2-1
D: .
size: .
length: 15
V: TRBV4-2
CDR3: CASSQGVSEHNEQFF
DNA: TGTGCCAGCAGCCAAGGGGTTAGCGAACACAATGAGCAGTTCTTC

J: TRBJ1-1
D: .
size: .
length: 11
V: TRBV5-4
CDR3: CASSLGREAFF
DNA: TGTGCCAGCAGCTTGGGCAGGGAGGCTTTCTTT

J: TRBJ2-5
D: TRBD2
size: once
length: 16
V: TRBV2
CDR3: CASSGTSGGLQETQYF
DNA: TGTGCCAGCAGTGGAACTAGCGGGGGGCTGCAAGAGACCCAGTACTTC

J: TRBJ2-1
D: TRBD1
size: .
length: 13
V: TRBV27
CDR3: CASSLTGDNEQFF
DNA: TGTGCCAGCAGTTTGACAGGGGACAATGAGCAGTTCTTC

J: TRBJ2-1
D: TRBD2
size: .
length: 17
V: TRBV5-4
CDR3: CASSLGLAGGPYNEQFF
DNA: TGTGCCAGCAGCCTCGGACTAGCGGGAGGACCCTACAATGAGCAGTTCTTC

J: TRBJ2-3
D: .
size: .
length: 18
V: TRBV21-1
CDR3: CASIRRAGGPTSTDTQYF
DNA: TGTGCCAGCATCCGCCGGGCGGGCGGGCCTACTAGCACAGATACGCAGTATTTT

J: TRBJ2-1
D: TRBD2
size: .
length: 14
V: TRBV5-1
CDR3: CASSLELADNEQFF
DNA: TGCGCCAGCAGCTTGGAGCTAGCGGACAATGAGCAGTTCTTC

J: TRBJ2-3
D: .
size: .
length: 11
V: TRBV14
CDR3: CASSLGEAQYF
DNA: TGTGCCAGCAGCCTGGGGGAGGCGCAGTATTTT

J: TRBJ2-1
D: TRBD2
size: .
length: 16
V: TRBV18
CDR3: CASSPSAGFSYNEQFF
DNA: TGTGCCAGCTCACCGTCAGCGGGATTCTCCTACAATGAGCAGTTCTTC

J: TRBJ2-1
D: TRBD1
size: .
length: 16
V: TRBV5-4
CDR3: CASSLWTGEIYNEQFF
DNA: TGTGCCAGCAGCTTGTGGACAGGGGAAATCTACAATGAGCAGTTCTTC

J: TRBJ2-1
D: TRBD1
size: .
length: 12
V: TRBV11-2
CDR3: CASSWTGREQFF
DNA: TGTGCCAGCAGCTGGACAGGGCGGGAGCAGTTCTTC

J: TRBJ2-1
D: TRBD1
size: .
length: 14
V: TRBV15
CDR3: CATSRNTGGNEQFF
DNA: TGTGCCACCAGCAGAAATACAGGGGGCAATGAGCAGTTCTTC

J: TRBJ1-1
D: TRBD1
size: .
length: 14
V: TRBV27
CDR3: CASSLFDRGSEAFF
DNA: TGTGCCAGCAGTTTATTCGACAGGGGGTCTGAAGCTTTCTTT